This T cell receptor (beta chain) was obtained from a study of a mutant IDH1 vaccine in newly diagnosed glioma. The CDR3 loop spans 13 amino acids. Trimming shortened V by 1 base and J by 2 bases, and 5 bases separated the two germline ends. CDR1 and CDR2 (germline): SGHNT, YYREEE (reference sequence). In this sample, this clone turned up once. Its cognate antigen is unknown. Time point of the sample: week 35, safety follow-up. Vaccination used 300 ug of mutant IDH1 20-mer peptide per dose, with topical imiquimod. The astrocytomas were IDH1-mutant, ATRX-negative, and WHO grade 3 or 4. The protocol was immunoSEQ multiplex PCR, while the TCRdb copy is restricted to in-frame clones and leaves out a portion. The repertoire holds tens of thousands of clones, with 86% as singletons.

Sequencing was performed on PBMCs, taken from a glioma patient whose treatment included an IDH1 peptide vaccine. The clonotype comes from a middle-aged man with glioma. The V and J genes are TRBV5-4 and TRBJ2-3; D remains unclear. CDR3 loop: CASSLTTTDTQYF. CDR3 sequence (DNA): TGTGCCAGCAGCTTGACAACCACAGATACGCAGTATTTT.